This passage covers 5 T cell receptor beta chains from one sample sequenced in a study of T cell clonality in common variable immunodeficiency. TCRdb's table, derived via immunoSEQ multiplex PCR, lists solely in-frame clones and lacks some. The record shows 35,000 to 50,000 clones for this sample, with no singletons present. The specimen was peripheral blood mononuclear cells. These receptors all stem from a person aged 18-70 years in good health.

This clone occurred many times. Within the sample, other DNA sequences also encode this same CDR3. CDR3 DNA (partial): TGTGCCTGGAGTAGAGGTAATGAG. This gives the protein CAWSRGNE. The full CDR3 protein is CAWSRGNEQFF. The rearrangement links TRBV30 to TRBJ2-1; D remains ambiguous. Sequencing ends 3 residues short of the CDR3 end; the germline J gene provides the rest. Per germline, CDR1 GTSNPN and CDR2 SVGIG (reference sequence). Between the trimmed V and J ends, which lost 2 bases and 7 bases, there was a span of 6 bases. This CDR3 spans 11 amino acids.

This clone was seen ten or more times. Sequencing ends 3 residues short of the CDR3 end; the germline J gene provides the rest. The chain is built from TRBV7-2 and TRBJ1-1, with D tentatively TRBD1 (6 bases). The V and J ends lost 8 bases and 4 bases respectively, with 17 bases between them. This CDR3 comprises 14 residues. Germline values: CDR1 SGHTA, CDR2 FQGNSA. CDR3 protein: CASRQTGGLTEAFF. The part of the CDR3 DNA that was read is TGTGCCAGCCGCCAAACCGGGGGGCTCACTGAA.

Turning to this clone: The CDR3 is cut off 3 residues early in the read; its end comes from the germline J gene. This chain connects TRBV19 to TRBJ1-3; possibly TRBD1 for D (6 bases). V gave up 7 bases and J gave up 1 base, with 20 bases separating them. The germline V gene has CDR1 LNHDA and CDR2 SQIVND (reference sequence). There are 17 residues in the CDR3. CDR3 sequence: CASINPGQLGSGNTIYF. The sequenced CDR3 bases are TGTGCCAGTATTAACCCCGGACAGTTAGGGTCTGGAAACACC.

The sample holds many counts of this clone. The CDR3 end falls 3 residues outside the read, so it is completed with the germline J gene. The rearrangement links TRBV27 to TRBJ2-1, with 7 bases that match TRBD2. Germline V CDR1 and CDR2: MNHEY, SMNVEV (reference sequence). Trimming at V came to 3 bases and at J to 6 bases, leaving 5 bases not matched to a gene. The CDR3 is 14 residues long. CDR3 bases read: TGTGCCAGCAGTTTTCGGGACTATCCCAATGAG. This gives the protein CASSFRDYPNE. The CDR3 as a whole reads CASSFRDYPNEQFF.

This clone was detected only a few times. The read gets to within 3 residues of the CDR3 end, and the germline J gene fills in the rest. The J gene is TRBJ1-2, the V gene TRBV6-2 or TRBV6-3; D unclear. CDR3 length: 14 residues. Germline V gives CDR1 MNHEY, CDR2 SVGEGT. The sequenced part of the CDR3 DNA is TGTGCCAGCAGTTACTCGAAGGGCACCCCGGAC. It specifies CASSYSKGTPD. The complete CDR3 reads CASSYSKGTPDYTF.